The 16 T cell receptor beta chains listed next were all sequenced from one sample in a study of CD8 T cells in ankylosing spondylitis (dated by TCRdb to the late 2010s). The protocol used for the library was 5' RACE. Sequencing used an Illumina MiSeq. TCRdb reran the public reads through fastp at Q25 and MiXCR, keeping productive beta chains. Entries are consolidated by CDR3 protein sequence, retaining the most common genes and DNA. The sample table shows 15,000 to 20,000 distinct CDR3 sequences, and around 8% are seen once. The ten top clones hold roughly 30% of the sample. The sequenced material came from blood. The receptors come from a male donor with ankylosing spondylitis or in good health (not recorded which).

This chain uses TRBV5-1 with TRBJ1-1; D possibly corresponds to TRBD1 (6 bases). The germline V and J ends were trimmed by 4 bases and 1 base, with 11 bases remaining between them. The CDR3 extends over 14 amino acids. Germline CDR1 SGHRS, CDR2 YFSETQ. The CDR3 region is CASSPDRANTEAFF. CDR3 coding DNA: TGCGCCAGCAGCCCGGACAGAGCGAACACTGAAGCTTTCTTT. Based on the CDR3 plus reference TRBV5-1 and TRBJ1-1, the full variable domain is KAGVTQTPRYLIKTRGQQVTLSCSPISGHRSVSWYQQTPGQGLQFLFEYFSETQRNKGNFPGRFSGRQFSNSRSEMNVSTLELGDSALYLCASSPDRANTEAFFGQGTRLTVV.

This clonotype was seen only a few times. This chain links TRBV7-2 with TRBJ2-7; D not resolved. Germline-derived CDR1 and CDR2 are SGHTA and FQGNSA. This CDR3 region has 13 residues. Trimming shortened V by 3 bases and J by 0 bases, and 6 bases separated the two germline ends. CDR3 sequence reads: CASSLDPSYEQYV. The DNA for the CDR3 is TGTGCCAGCAGCTTGGACCCCTCCTACGAGCAGTACGTC.

This clonotype has ten or more counts. V and J are TRBV5-4 and TRBJ1-6; D is undetermined. The CDR3 consists of 15 residues. The V and J ends lost 4 bases and 2 bases respectively, with 10 bases between them. Germline V gene data show CDR1 as SGHNT and CDR2 as YYREEE (reference sequence). This chain's CDR3 is CASSPEETYNSPLHF. The CDR3 DNA is TGTGCCAGCAGCCCGGAAGAGACCTATAATTCACCCCTCCACTTT.

This clonotype has a count of ten or more. This chain joins TRBV6-2 or TRBV6-3 and TRBJ1-5; a possible D gene is TRBD1 (6 bases). The CDR3 has 14 amino acids. Trimming shortened V by 2 bases and J by 7 bases, and 12 bases separated the two germline ends. Germline assignment: CDR1 MNHEY and CDR2 SVGEGT. CDR3 in amino acids: CASSYLRGMQPQHF. CDR3 bases: TGTGCCAGCAGTTACCTCAGGGGAATGCAGCCCCAGCATTTT.

This clonotype was observed once. The CDR3 loop reads CASSYDRRGTYEQYV. The CDR3 nucleotides are TGTGCCAGCAGTTACGACAGGAGGGGGACCTACGAGCAGTACGTC. J is TRBJ2-7 and V is TRBV6-5, with D perhaps given as TRBD1 or TRBD2 (6 bases each). This CDR3 has 15 residues. The V end was cut by 2 bases, the J end by 2 bases, with 13 bases between. The germline V gene encodes CDR1 MNHEY and CDR2 SVGAGI.

This clonotype was found a few times. This chain connects TRBV7-2 to TRBJ2-6; D might be TRBD1 or TRBD2, each matching 5 bases. There are 18 residues in the CDR3. The V end lost 6 bases, the J end lost 0 bases, and 18 bases lay between the germline ends. The V gene's germline CDR1 is SGHTA and CDR2 FQGNSA. The chain's CDR3 is CASRLLRDGFSGANVLTF. In nucleotides, the CDR3 is TGTGCCAGCAGACTCCTCCGGGACGGTTTCTCTGGGGCCAACGTCCTGACTTTC.

Regarding this clonotype: The germline gene is not matched at one end of the junction; a read error may be the cause. V usage is TRBV28 and J usage is TRBJ1-1, with D uncertain. The CDR3 has 11 residues. Germline lookup yields CDR1 MDHEN and CDR2 SYDVKM. The CDR3 here is CASSKGRSPTF. DNA for the CDR3: TGTGCCAGCAGTAAAGGACGGTCCCCTACCTTT.

This clonotype was seen at least ten times. The V and J genes are TRBV7-9 and TRBJ1-1, with D maybe TRBD1 (6 bases). The CDR3 extends over 12 amino acids. Between the trimmed V and J ends, which lost 4 bases and 7 bases, there was a span of 10 bases. Germline V gene lookup returns CDR1 SEHNR and CDR2 FQNEAQ (reference sequence). CDR3 amino acids: CASSSGDGEAFF. The CDR3 DNA sequence: TGTGCCAGCAGCTCAGGGGACGGTGAAGCTTTCTTT.

This clonotype appeared a few times. The chain is built from TRBV27 and TRBJ2-7; TRBD1 matches at 10 bases. CDR3 size: 15 residues. CDR1 and CDR2 (germline): MNHEY, SMNVEV (reference sequence). The trim removed 6 bases at V and 3 bases at J, leaving 8 bases unmatched. The CDR3 nucleotides are TGTGCCAGCAGGGATACCGGGACAGGGGTCTACGAGCAGTACTTC. The encoded protein is CASRDTGTGVYEQYF.

This clonotype came up many times. The rearrangement links TRBV12-3 or TRBV12-4 to TRBJ2-7; D possibly corresponds to TRBD2 (6 bases). The CDR3 consists of 13 residues. Trimming pared 2 bases from V and 7 bases from J, leaving 12 bases between. The CDR3 spells CASSLSTGGEQYV. The DNA for the CDR3 is TGTGCCAGCAGTTTATCCACTGGAGGGGAGCAGTACGTC.

This clonotype was detected ten times or more. This chain links TRBV7-2 with TRBJ2-3; a possible D gene is TRBD2 (5 bases). V was trimmed by 1 base and J by 12 bases, leaving 20 bases between them. CDR1 and CDR2 (germline): SGHTA, FQGNSA. The CDR3 is 15 residues long. In DNA, the CDR3 is TGTGCCAGCAGCTTAGTAGGCGGGTTGGCACAGTCCCAGTATTTT. Protein product: CASSLVGGLAQSQYF.

The rearrangement uses TRBV12-3 or TRBV12-4 and TRBJ1-4, with D unresolved. Trimming pared 6 bases from V and 7 bases from J, leaving 15 bases between. The CDR3 is made up of 14 amino acids. The DNA of the CDR3 is TGTGCCAGCAGACGTGACACGGGTGGTGAAAAACTGTTTTTT. Its protein is CASRRDTGGEKLFF.

A few counts support this clonotype. The gene calls are TRBV12-3 or TRBV12-4 and TRBJ2-1; 9 bases match TRBD1. The CDR3 runs 16 residues. V gave up 6 bases and J gave up 5 bases; unmatched junction bases: 11. The CDR3 sequence: CASSPSRDRANNEQFF. CDR3 sequence (DNA): TGTGCCAGCAGCCCTTCCCGGGACAGGGCTAACAATGAGCAGTTCTTC.

This clonotype was detected only a few times. The chain has TRBV21-1 and TRBJ2-7; the table calls TRBD1, which could not be checked here. TRBV21-1 is tagged as a pseudogene. The CDR3 runs 15 residues. CDR3: CASSNWDRGRDEQYF. In DNA, the CDR3 is TGTGCCAGCAGCAACTGGGACAGGGGTCGCGACGAGCAGTACTTC.

In this sample, this clonotype turned up many times. The J gene is TRBJ2-1, the V gene TRBV20-1; TRBD2 might be the D (7 bases). V was pared by 5 bases and J by 7 bases, with 18 bases between. The CDR3 length is 14 residues. Per germline, CDR1 DFQATT and CDR2 SNEGSKA (reference sequence). DNA for the CDR3: TGCAGTGCTGACGGGGCGGGGGCTTCGAATGAGCAGTTCTTC. Its translation: CSADGAGASNEQFF.

This clonotype has a count of ten or more. The rearrangement joins TRBV29-1 to TRBJ2-7, with 10 nucleotides matching TRBD2. CDR3 length equals 13 residues. The V gene end was trimmed by 4 bases and the J gene end by 1 base; junction bases not matched to a gene: 1. CDR1 and CDR2 (germline): SQVTM, ANQGSEA. As DNA, the CDR3 is TGCAGCGTTGGGACTAGCGGTTCCTACGAGCAGTACTTC. Amino acids: CSVGTSGSYEQYF.